This T cell receptor (beta chain) was sequenced for a study of T cells in Graves' hyperthyroidism and ophthalmopathy. Findings and caveats of the study: Most thyroid clonotypes that were expanded above 0.001 also turned up in blood. Researchers report that a 13 V-J model separated ophthalmopathy from stable hyperthyroidism.

The CDR3 regions of TCR beta were amplified from RNA transcripts. A set of HTBI primers served as the primers for a first-round RT-PCR of the TCR CDR3. TCRdb passed the multiplex PCR reads through MiXCR, listing each CDR3 protein once. The sample records 150,000 to 200,000 distinct CDR3 sequences, over 15% being singletons. V gave up 6 bases and J gave up 1 base; unmatched junction bases: 4. The CDR3 contains 15 residues. Looked up from germline, CDR1 is WNHNN and CDR2 is SYGVQD (reference sequence). This clonotype was seen repeatedly, ten times or more. Its specificity is unknown. This TCR was recovered from a woman between 50 and 59 years old with Graves' hyperthyroidism. The chain uses TRBV10-1 and TRBJ2-4; 9 bases fit TRBD1. Material for sequencing was blood. The CDR3 DNA is TGCGCCAGCAGGGGGACAGGGAGGGCCAAAAACATTCAGTACTTC. This gives the protein CASRGTGRAKNIQYF.